This entry lists 25 T cell receptor beta chains sequenced from one sample in a study of Ad26.COV2.S vaccination and SARS-CoV-2 variants. Here immunoSEQ multiplex PCR was the method, and the copy in TCRdb shows in-frame clones only, minus some. This table holds about 350,000 clones, approximately 85% found once. Treatment denoted: over 15 received Ad26.COV2.S at low or high dose, single or two shots; about 5 received placebo; per-sample allocation not given. Sampling was performed 63 days after the first vaccine or placebo injection. This sample comprised peripheral blood, obtained in a trial of Ad26.COV2.S vaccine versus placebo. These TCRs come from a person between 18 and 65 years old who received the Ad26.COV2.S COVID-19 vaccine or a placebo.

J is TRBJ2-2 and V is TRBV27, with unresolved D. Per germline, CDR1 MNHEY and CDR2 SMNVEV (reference sequence). The V end lost 7 bases, the J end lost 1 base, and 16 bases lay between the germline ends. There are 16 residues in the CDR3. As DNA, the CDR3 is TGTGCCAGCAAGCAAAATTGGCCGGGGAACACCGGGGAGCTGTTTTTT. This codes for CASKQNWPGNTGELFF.

The chain recombines TRBV6-6 with TRBJ2-7; 7 bases fit TRBD1. The CDR3 loop spans 14 amino acids. The V and J ends lost 5 bases and 0 bases, in that order; junction bases with no gene match: 4. Germline CDR1 reads MNHNY; CDR2 reads SVGAGI (reference sequence). The CDR3 loop reads CASSNAGGSYEQYF. CDR3 sequence (DNA): TGTGCCAGCAGTAACGCAGGGGGCTCCTACGAGCAGTACTTC.

The rearrangement links TRBV5-1 to TRBJ2-7; a weak D match, TRBD2 (6 bases). Germline CDR1 is SGHRS and CDR2 is YFSETQ. CDR3 size: 13 residues. V was clipped by 0 bases and J by 7 bases, with 11 bases between them. The CDR3 sequence is CASSLVAAGEQYF. The CDR3 nucleotides are TGCGCCAGCAGCTTGGTGGCCGCGGGGGAGCAGTACTTC.

The V and J genes are TRBV6-5 and TRBJ2-5; D not resolved. Germline V gives CDR1 MNHEY, CDR2 SVGAGI. The CDR3 contains 12 residues. V was shortened by 4 bases and J by 1 base, with 4 bases between the two germline ends. DNA for the CDR3: TGTGCCAGCAGTTCGGCCCAAGAGACCCAGTACTTC. Protein product: CASSSAQETQYF.

The rearrangement links TRBV23-1 to TRBJ2-7, with D unresolved. TRBV23-1 is known as an ORF, though its function is uncertain. The V and J ends lost 0 bases and 3 bases respectively, with 6 bases between them. This CDR3 comprises 13 residues. This chain's CDR3 is CASSQSVLYEQYF. The CDR3 coding sequence is TGCGCCAGCAGTCAATCGGTTCTCTACGAGCAGTACTTC.

J is TRBJ1-2 and V is TRBV5-5; 8 bases are shared with TRBD1. The V gene's germline CDR1 is SGHKS and CDR2 YYEKEE (reference sequence). This CDR3 contains 14 residues. V dropped 3 bases and J dropped 4; count of bases not matched to a gene: 5. This CDR3 reads CASSSNQGAYGYTF. In nucleotides, the CDR3 is TGTGCCAGCAGCTCAAATCAGGGGGCCTATGGCTACACCTTC.

This sequence joins TRBV7-2 and TRBJ2-7, with 7 positions matching TRBD2. This CDR3 is 14 amino acids long. Germline V gene sequence: CDR1 SGHTA, CDR2 FQGNSA. V shed 1 base and J 6 bases; nucleotides not matched to a gene: 6. The CDR3 loop reads CASSLVIAGAEQYF. The CDR3 DNA reads as TGTGCCAGCAGCTTAGTCATTGCGGGAGCCGAGCAGTACTTC.

The genes are TRBV6-5 and TRBJ1-2, with a weak D call TRBD1 (5 bases). Germline V gene lookup returns CDR1 MNHEY and CDR2 SVGAGI. This CDR3 region has 13 residues. With 8 bases removed from V and 1 base from J, the gap between germline ends came to 11 bases. CDR3: CASFGTVNYGYTF. CDR3 DNA: TGTGCCAGCTTCGGGACGGTTAACTATGGCTACACCTTC.

The chain links TRBV5-1 to TRBJ2-7; perhaps TRBD1 as D (6 bases). V gave up 1 base and J gave up 0 bases, with 14 bases separating them. The CDR3 contains 16 residues. Germline CDR1 is SGHRS and CDR2 is YFSETQ. The DNA of the CDR3 is TGCGCCAGCAGCTTGATCCCCGACAGGTTCTCCTACGAGCAGTACTTC. This sequence encodes CASSLIPDRFSYEQYF.

This chain uses TRBV7-9 with TRBJ2-7; TRBD2 aligns across 11 bases. CDR1 is SEHNR, CDR2 FQNEAQ, per germline (reference sequence). J lost 7 bases, V lost 6 bases, and 8 bases had no gene match. This CDR3 region has 14 residues. CDR3 amino acids: CASSLLAGGMEQYF. The CDR3 coding sequence is TGTGCCAGCAGTCTCCTAGCGGGAGGTATGGAGCAGTACTTC.

This clone was counted many times. This chain joins TRBV29-1 and TRBJ2-3; possibly TRBD2 for D (7 bases). V lost 1 base and J lost 6, with 11 bases in between. In germline, CDR1 is SQVTM, CDR2 ANQGSEA. The CDR3 runs 13 residues. The CDR3 sequence is CSVEGTAGDTQYF. DNA of the CDR3: TGCAGCGTTGAAGGGACAGCGGGGGATACGCAGTATTTT.

The chain has TRBV19 and TRBJ2-2; D may be TRBD2 (5 bases). Per germline, CDR1 LNHDA and CDR2 SQIVND (reference sequence). The length of the CDR3 is 14 residues. V was trimmed by 3 bases and J by 1 base, leaving 6 bases between them. The CDR3 loop is CASSMSGNTGELFF. As DNA, the CDR3 is TGTGCCAGTAGTATGAGCGGGAACACCGGGGAGCTGTTTTTT.

Comments on this clone: Other nucleotide sequences from this sample produce the same CDR3. The chain is built from TRBV5-1 and TRBJ1-1, with D uncertain. From germline, CDR1 is SGHRS and CDR2 YFSETQ. V was trimmed by 0 bases and J by 1 base, leaving 10 bases between them. CDR3 length: 15 amino acids. The CDR3: CASSLEGRGNTEAFF. The CDR3 coding sequence is TGCGCCAGCAGCTTGGAAGGTCGGGGGAACACTGAAGCTTTCTTT.

The rearrangement links TRBV18 to TRBJ2-7; tentative D call: TRBD1 (5 bases). The V end lost 2 bases, the J end lost 7 bases, and 15 bases lay between the germline ends. CDR1 is KGHSH, CDR2 LQKENI, per germline. CDR3 size: 14 residues. CDR3 region: CASSPRRQPAEQYF. The CDR3 nucleotides read TGTGCCAGCTCACCAAGGAGACAGCCGGCGGAGCAGTACTTC.

Regarding this clone: Other DNA variants within this sample encode the same CDR3. The V gene is TRBV9, the J gene TRBJ2-2; no clear D gene. Trimming removed 0 bases at V and 8 bases at J, with 5 bases between. The CDR3 is 12 residues long. The V gene's germline CDR1 is SGDLS and CDR2 YYNGEE. The CDR3 spells CASSVVRGELFF. CDR3 DNA sequence: TGTGCCAGCAGCGTAGTGAGAGGGGAGCTGTTTTTT.

The chain's CDR3 is CASRDDRGNTEAFF. As DNA, the CDR3 is TGTGCCAGCAGGGACGACAGGGGGAACACTGAAGCTTTCTTT. The chain couples TRBV2 to TRBJ1-1; 8 bases are a match to TRBD1. V dropped 6 bases and J dropped 1; count of bases not matched to a gene: 4. Germline CDR1 SNHLY, CDR2 FYNNEI. The CDR3 length is 14 residues.

CDR3 DNA: TGCGCCAGCAGCTTGGACCCGGGGGTGGGAGGCTACACCTTC. This gives the protein CASSLDPGVGGYTF. The chain combines TRBV5-1 with TRBJ1-2, with a weak D call TRBD1 (5 bases). This CDR3 is built from 14 residues. Germline-derived CDR1 and CDR2 are SGHRS and YFSETQ. Trimming removed 0 bases from V and 8 bases from J, with 14 bases in between.

CDR3 protein: CAIREEQGNYGYTF. In DNA, the CDR3 is TGTGCCATCAGGGAAGAACAGGGGAACTATGGCTACACCTTC. The rearrangement uses TRBV10-3 and TRBJ1-2, with TRBD1 matching 7 bases. The CDR3 sequence is 14 residues long. V shed 6 bases and J 2 bases; nucleotides not matched to a gene: 6. Germline V gene lookup returns CDR1 ENHRY and CDR2 SYGVKD.

The chain is built from TRBV27 and TRBJ2-1; TRBD2 matches at 8 bases. V lost 7 bases and J lost 2; bases outside the gene matches: 7. The CDR3 has 15 amino acids. Germline-derived CDR1 and CDR2 are MNHEY and SMNVEV (reference sequence). Here the CDR3 DNA reads TGTGCCAGCACCCCACGGGGGGGTGCCTACAATGAGCAGTTCTTC. This gives the protein CASTPRGGAYNEQFF.

The chain joins TRBV20-1 to TRBJ1-1; 7 nucleotides line up with TRBD1. This CDR3 spans 13 amino acids. V lost 3 bases, J lost 1 base, and 2 bases stayed unmatched. From germline, CDR1 is DFQATT and CDR2 SNEGSKA (reference sequence). The CDR3 nucleotides are TGCAGTGCTAGTACAGGGGCGAACACTGAAGCTTTCTTT. Encoded protein: CSASTGANTEAFF.

This chain uses TRBV27 with TRBJ2-7; D assignment may be TRBD1 or TRBD2 (7 bases each). The CDR3 is 20 residues long. V shed 5 bases and J shed 1 base, with 30 bases lying between them. The germline V gene has CDR1 MNHEY and CDR2 SMNVEV (reference sequence). CDR3 region: CASSPPRTGRRERVSYEQYF. The CDR3 nucleotides are TGTGCCAGCAGTCCGCCCAGGACAGGCCGGCGGGAGCGCGTATCCTACGAGCAGTACTTC.

This chain connects TRBV18 to TRBJ2-5; D perhaps matches TRBD1 (6 bases). The CDR3 runs to 16 residues. Germline CDR1 reads KGHSH; CDR2 reads LQKENI. Trimming pared 3 bases from V and 1 base from J, leaving 15 bases between. As DNA, the CDR3 is TGTGCCAGCTCACCCGGACAGCCGATACTCCAAGAGACCCAGTACTTC. This gives the protein CASSPGQPILQETQYF.

This clone was observed a single time. The CDR3 sequence is CASSLVLAGDQFF. The DNA for the CDR3 is TGCGCCAGCAGCTTGGTTCTAGCGGGGGACCAGTTCTTC. The gene calls are TRBV5-1 and TRBJ2-1, with 10 nucleotides matching TRBD2. The germline gives CDR1 SGHRS, CDR2 YFSETQ. V was pared by 0 bases and J by 13 bases, with 4 bases of the junction left unmatched. There are 13 residues in the CDR3. Variable domain in full (rest from reference TRBV5-1 and TRBJ2-1): KAGVTQTPRYLIKTRGQQVTLSCSPISGHRSVSWYQQTPGQGLQFLFEYFSETQRNKGNFPGRFSGRQFSNSRSEMNVSTLELGDSALYLCASSLVLAGDQFFGPGTRLTVL.

The chain recombines TRBV5-6 with TRBJ2-7; the D is unclear. Trimming left V 0 bases short and J 3 bases short, with 13 bases between. CDR1 and CDR2 from the germline V gene are SGHDT and YYEEEE. The CDR3 has 15 amino acids. CDR3 coding DNA: TGTGCCAGCAGCTTGGGAATTTCCTCTGACTACGAGCAGTACTTC. As protein: CASSLGISSDYEQYF.

This chain uses TRBV6-2 or TRBV6-3 with TRBJ1-5; the match to TRBD1 covers 8 bases. Germline V CDR1 and CDR2: MNHEY, SVGEGT. The V segment lost 5 bases and the J segment 5 bases; nucleotides outside the gene matches: 8. The CDR3 totals 15 residues. The CDR3 DNA reads TGTGCCAGCAGTGACCCGGGACAGGCATATCAGCCCCAGCATTTT. It yields the protein CASSDPGQAYQPQHF.